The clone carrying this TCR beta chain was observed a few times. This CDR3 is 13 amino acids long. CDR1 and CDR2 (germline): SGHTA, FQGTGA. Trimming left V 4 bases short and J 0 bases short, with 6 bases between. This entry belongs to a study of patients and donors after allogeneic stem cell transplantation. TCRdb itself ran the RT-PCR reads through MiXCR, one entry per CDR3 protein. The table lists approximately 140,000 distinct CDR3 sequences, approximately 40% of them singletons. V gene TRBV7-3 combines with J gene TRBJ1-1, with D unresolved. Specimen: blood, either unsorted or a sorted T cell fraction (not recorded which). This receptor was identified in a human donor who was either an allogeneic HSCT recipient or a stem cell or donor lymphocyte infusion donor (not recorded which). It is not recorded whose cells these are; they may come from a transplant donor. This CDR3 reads CASSWRVNTEAFF. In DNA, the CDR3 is TGTGCCAGCAGCTGGCGAGTGAACACTGAAGCTTTCTTT.